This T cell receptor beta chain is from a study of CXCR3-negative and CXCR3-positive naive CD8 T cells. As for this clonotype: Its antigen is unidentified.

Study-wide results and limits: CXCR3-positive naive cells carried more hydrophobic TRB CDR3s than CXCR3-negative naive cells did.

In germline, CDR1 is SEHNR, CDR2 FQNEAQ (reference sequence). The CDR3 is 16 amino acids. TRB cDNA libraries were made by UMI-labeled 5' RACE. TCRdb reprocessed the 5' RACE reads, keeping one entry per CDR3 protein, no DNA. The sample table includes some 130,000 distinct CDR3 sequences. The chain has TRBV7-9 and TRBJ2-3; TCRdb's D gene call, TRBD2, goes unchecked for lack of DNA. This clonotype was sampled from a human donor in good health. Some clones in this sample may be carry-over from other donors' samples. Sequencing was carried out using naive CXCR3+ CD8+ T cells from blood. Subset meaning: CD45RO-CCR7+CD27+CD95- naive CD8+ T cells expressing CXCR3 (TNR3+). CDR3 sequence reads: CASSPRTSGATDTQYF.